A single sample gave rise to the 23 T cell receptor beta chains below, sequenced in a study of blood T cell repertoires in COVID-19. TCRdb's copy holds only in-frame clones and misses some; the assay was immunoSEQ multiplex PCR. Found here are tens of thousands of clones, over 70% of them singletons; the top ten hold about 20%. The sample was peripheral blood. The receptors were gathered from a man aged 55 to 69 with acute or convalescent COVID-19.

There are a few counts of this clone. This chain links TRBV11-2 with TRBJ1-2, with 7 bases identical to TRBD1. V lost 5 bases and J lost 3; bases outside the gene matches: 3. This CDR3 region has 13 residues. CDR1 is SGHAT and CDR2 is FQNNGV in the germline V gene. The DNA for the CDR3 is TGTGCCAGCAGCCCCGACAGGGACTATGGCTACACCTTC. Translating gives CASSPDRDYGYTF.

This clone appeared a few times. V gene TRBV4-1 combines with J gene TRBJ2-2; D is undetermined. Trimming left V 2 bases short and J 1 base short, with 8 bases between. Germline V gene sequence: CDR1 MGHRA, CDR2 YSYEKL. The CDR3 runs to 15 residues. CDR3 coding DNA: TGCGCCAGCAGCCAAACACTACAGAACACCGGGGAGCTGTTTTTT. It yields the protein CASSQTLQNTGELFF.

The gene calls are TRBV11-2 and TRBJ2-1; no firm D call. The CDR3 contains 12 residues. V was pared by 5 bases and J by 8 bases, with 10 bases between. CDR1 is SGHAT, CDR2 FQNNGV, per germline. CDR3 nucleotides: TGTGCCAGCAGCCCAGGATTCCATGAGCAGTTCTTC. Protein: CASSPGFHEQFF.

CDR3 in DNA: TGTGCCAGTGAATCAGGGACAGTATTAGGCACTGAAGCTTTCTTT. Amino acids: CASESGTVLGTEAFF. The gene calls are TRBV19 and TRBJ1-1; 7 nucleotides align to TRBD1. Trimming at V came to 8 bases and at J to 4 bases, leaving 13 bases not matched to a gene. The germline gives CDR1 LNHDA, CDR2 SQIVND (reference sequence). CDR3 length: 15 amino acids.

V usage is TRBV3-1 (or the pseudogene TRBV3-2) and J usage is TRBJ1-5; D unresolved. In germline, CDR1 is LGHDT, CDR2 YNNKEL (reference sequence). V lost 0 bases, J lost 4 bases, and 10 bases lay in between. There are 15 residues in the CDR3. The CDR3 coding sequence is TGTGCCAGCAGCCAAGATGTCCGGGGAAATCAGCCCCAGCATTTT. It codes for CASSQDVRGNQPQHF.

The rearrangement joins TRBV6-1 to TRBJ1-5; tentatively, D is TRBD1 (6 bases). Germline V gives CDR1 MNHNS, CDR2 SASEGT. V gave up 3 bases and J gave up 4 bases, with 10 bases separating them. The CDR3 loop spans 14 amino acids. The chain's CDR3 is CASSETGSNQPQHF. In nucleotides, the CDR3 is TGTGCCAGCAGTGAGACAGGTAGTAATCAGCCCCAGCATTTT.

This chain connects TRBV5-1 to TRBJ1-6; D may be TRBD1 (6 bases). The CDR3 has 15 residues. The V and J ends lost 4 bases and 7 bases respectively, with 15 bases between them. Germline V gene sequence: CDR1 SGHRS, CDR2 YFSETQ. CDR3 nucleotide sequence: TGCGCCAGCAGCCCCACCGGGACACACAATTCACCCCTCCACTTT. It is translated as CASSPTGTHNSPLHF.

The CDR3 loop is CASSEALEGATYNEQFF. The DNA of the CDR3 is TGTGCCAGCAGTGAAGCGCTTGAGGGGGCAACCTACAATGAGCAGTTCTTC. This chain links TRBV6-1 with TRBJ2-1; 7 bases agree with TRBD1. Germline-derived CDR1 and CDR2 are MNHNS and SASEGT. The CDR3 is 17 amino acids. The V segment lost 0 bases and the J segment 2 bases; nucleotides outside the gene matches: 7.

This clone has more than one count but fewer than ten. The chain is built from TRBV18 and TRBJ2-2, with D perhaps TRBD1 (6 bases). The CDR3 has 15 residues. Trimming removed 1 base at V and 4 bases at J, with 10 bases between. Germline CDR1 reads KGHSH; CDR2 reads LQKENI. The CDR3 DNA is TGTGCCAGCTCACCACTAACAGGGAGCACCGGGGAGCTGTTTTTT. Amino acid sequence: CASSPLTGSTGELFF.

The chain recombines TRBV25-1 with TRBJ2-7, with 13 nucleotides matching TRBD2. This CDR3 spans 17 amino acids. V gave up 8 bases and J gave up 1 base; unmatched junction bases: 11. Germline V lookup: CDR1 MGHDK, CDR2 SYGVNS. CDR3 nucleotides: TGTGCCAGCGCCCCGGGACTAGCGGGACTTTTTTCCTACGAGCAGTACTTC. The encoded protein is CASAPGLAGLFSYEQYF.

The chain has TRBV2 and TRBJ1-5; D is undetermined. Germline CDR1 is SNHLY and CDR2 is FYNNEI. V was shortened by 7 bases and J by 0 bases, with 7 bases between the two germline ends. The CDR3 length is 13 residues. Here the CDR3 DNA reads TGTGCCAGCAAGAGCGGTAGCAATCAGCCCCAGCATTTT. Translated, it gives CASKSGSNQPQHF.

V is TRBV4-1 and J is TRBJ1-1, with 8 positions matching TRBD1. Per germline, CDR1 MGHRA and CDR2 YSYEKL. V lost 4 bases and J lost 2; bases outside the gene matches: 6. The CDR3 is 15 residues long. This CDR3 reads CASSPRTGRNTEAFF. Written as DNA, the CDR3 is TGCGCCAGCAGCCCTCGGACAGGGAGAAACACTGAAGCTTTCTTT.

The rearrangement uses TRBV19 and TRBJ1-5; D is uncertain. V was trimmed by 0 bases and J by 7 bases, leaving 16 bases between them. The CDR3 has 16 amino acids. CDR1 and CDR2 from the germline V gene are LNHDA and SQIVND (reference sequence). CDR3 nucleotides: TGTGCCAGTAGTATAGATCCCCGGAGGATCCGACAGCCCCAGCATTTT. This encodes CASSIDPRRIRQPQHF.

The chain combines TRBV2 with TRBJ2-5, with a weak D call TRBD1 (5 bases). CDR3 length: 13 residues. Deletions cut 5 bases from V and 2 bases from J, with 9 bases between. Looked up from germline, CDR1 is SNHLY and CDR2 is FYNNEI. CDR3 loop: CASSFRGQETQYF. In nucleotides, the CDR3 is TGTGCCAGCAGTTTTAGGGGTCAAGAGACCCAGTACTTC.

This clone occurred a few times. The genes are TRBV24-1 and TRBJ2-1, with 13 positions matching TRBD2. J was trimmed by 10 bases and V by 3 bases; bases with no gene match: 8. The CDR3 is 16 residues long. CDR1 and CDR2 from the germline V gene are KGHDR and SFDVKD. The CDR3 loop is CATSDTSGGALREQFF. As DNA, the CDR3 is TGTGCCACCAGTGATACTAGCGGGGGGGCACTGCGGGAGCAGTTCTTC.

J is TRBJ2-6 and V is TRBV30; no reliable D call. The V end lost 0 bases, the J end lost 0 bases, and 6 bases lay between the germline ends. The germline CDR1 and CDR2 sequences are GTSNPN and SVGIG (reference sequence). The CDR3 has 15 residues. CDR3 sequence reads: CAWSVLFSGANVLTF. The CDR3 nucleotides are TGTGCCTGGAGTGTTCTATTCTCTGGGGCCAACGTCCTGACTTTC. Combining the CDR3 with reference TRBV30 and TRBJ2-6 gives the whole variable domain SQTIHQWPATLVQPVGSPLSLECTVEGTSNPNLYWYRQAAGRGLQLLFYSVGIGQISSEVPQNLSASRPQDRQFILSSKKLLLSDSGFYLCAWSVLFSGANVLTFGAGSRLTVL.

The chain has TRBV5-4 and TRBJ2-7; tentative D call: TRBD2 (5 bases). V gave up 4 bases and J gave up 3 bases, with 14 bases separating them. This CDR3 comprises 14 residues. Germline CDR1 is SGHNT and CDR2 is YYREEE (reference sequence). In DNA, the CDR3 is TGTGCCAGCAGCATGGGCGGACTTGGCTACGAGCAGTACTTC. As protein: CASSMGGLGYEQYF.

In this sample, this clone turned up a few times. The CDR3 loop reads CSAEGGETQETQYF. CDR3 DNA: TGCAGCGCCGAGGGAGGGGAAACCCAAGAGACCCAGTACTTC. The rearrangement links TRBV29-1 to TRBJ2-5, with 7 bases matching TRBD2. This CDR3 is built from 14 residues. CDR1 SQVTM and CDR2 ANQGSEA come from the germline V gene. With V trimmed by 7 bases and J by 1 base, 9 bases remained unmatched.

CDR3 sequence (DNA): TGTGCCAGCACGACTAGCACGTCAGATACGCAGTATTTT. Residues: CASTTSTSDTQYF. The rearrangement joins TRBV11-2 to TRBJ2-3; 7 positions match TRBD2. Per the germline V gene, CDR1 is SGHAT and CDR2 is FQNNGV. V shed 7 bases and J 4 bases; nucleotides not matched to a gene: 5. There are 13 residues in the CDR3. The full variable domain, its missing parts supplied by reference TRBV11-2 and TRBJ2-3, is EAGVAQSPRYKIIEKRQSVAFWCNPISGHATLYWYQQILGQGPKLLIQFQNNGVVDDSQLPKDRFSAERLKGVDSTLKIQPAKLEDSAVYLCASTTSTSDTQYFGPGTRLTVL.

This rearrangement joins TRBV29-1 to TRBJ2-1; 9 bases match TRBD2. The V and J ends lost 0 bases and 6 bases, in that order; junction bases with no gene match: 3. The CDR3 length is 14 residues. Germline values: CDR1 SQVTM, CDR2 ANQGSEA. The CDR3 reads CSVEERGGVNEQFF. The CDR3 coding sequence is TGCAGCGTTGAAGAGCGGGGGGGCGTCAATGAGCAGTTCTTC.

This sequence joins TRBV19 and TRBJ2-5, with 7 bases aligning to TRBD1. Trimming took 5 bases from V and 4 from J; bases not matched to a gene: 10. The germline CDR1 and CDR2 sequences are LNHDA and SQIVND (reference sequence). CDR3 length: 15 residues. The CDR3 here is CASSARQGLGETQYF. For the CDR3, the DNA is TGTGCCAGTAGTGCCAGACAGGGTTTGGGAGAGACCCAGTACTTC.

CDR3 in amino acids: CAWSEKPGSGANVLTF. The DNA for the CDR3 is TGTGCCTGGAGTGAGAAGCCAGGGTCCGGGGCCAACGTCCTGACTTTC. This chain connects TRBV30 to TRBJ2-6; D is perhaps TRBD1 (5 bases). The CDR3 loop spans 16 amino acids. Germline loops: CDR1 GTSNPN, CDR2 SVGIG (reference sequence). V dropped 1 base and J dropped 4 bases, with 14 bases sitting between them. Drawing the rest from reference TRBV30 and TRBJ2-6, the complete variable domain is SQTIHQWPATLVQPVGSPLSLECTVEGTSNPNLYWYRQAAGRGLQLLFYSVGIGQISSEVPQNLSASRPQDRQFILSSKKLLLSDSGFYLCAWSEKPGSGANVLTFGAGSRLTVL.

The rearrangement joins TRBV7-8 to TRBJ2-7; TRBD2 matches at 11 bases. The trim removed 2 bases at V and 6 bases at J, leaving 6 bases unmatched. CDR3 length equals 15 residues. CDR1 is SGHVS and CDR2 is FQNEAQ in the germline V gene. CDR3 protein: CASSLLSSGRIEQYF. CDR3 coding DNA: TGTGCCAGCAGCTTACTCTCTAGCGGGAGGATCGAGCAGTACTTC.